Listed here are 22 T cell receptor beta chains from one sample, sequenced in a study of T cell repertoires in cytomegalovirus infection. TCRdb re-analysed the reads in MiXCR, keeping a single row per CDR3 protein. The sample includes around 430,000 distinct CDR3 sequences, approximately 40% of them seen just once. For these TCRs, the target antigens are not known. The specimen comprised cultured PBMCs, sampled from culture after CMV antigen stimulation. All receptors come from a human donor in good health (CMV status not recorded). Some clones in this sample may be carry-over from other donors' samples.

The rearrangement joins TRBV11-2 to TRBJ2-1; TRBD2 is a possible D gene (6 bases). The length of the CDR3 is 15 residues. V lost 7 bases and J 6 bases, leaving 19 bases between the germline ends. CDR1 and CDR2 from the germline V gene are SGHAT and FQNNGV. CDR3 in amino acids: CASNLGWLASNEQFF. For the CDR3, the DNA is TGTGCCAGCAACCTCGGATGGCTAGCGAGCAATGAGCAGTTCTTC.

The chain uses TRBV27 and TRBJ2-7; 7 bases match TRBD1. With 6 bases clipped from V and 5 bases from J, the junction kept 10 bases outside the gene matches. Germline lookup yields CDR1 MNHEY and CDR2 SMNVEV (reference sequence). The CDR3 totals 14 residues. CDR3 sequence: CASSPGQEHDEQYF. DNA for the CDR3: TGTGCCAGCAGCCCCGGACAGGAGCACGACGAGCAGTACTTC.

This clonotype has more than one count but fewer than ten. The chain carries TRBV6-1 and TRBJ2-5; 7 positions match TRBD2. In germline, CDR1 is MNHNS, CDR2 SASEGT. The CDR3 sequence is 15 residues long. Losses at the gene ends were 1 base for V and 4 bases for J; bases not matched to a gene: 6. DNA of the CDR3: TGTGCCAGCAGTGAAGGGGGAGGGAGGCGAGAGACCCAGTACTTC. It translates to CASSEGGGRRETQYF.

CDR3 residues: CASSLVADNYGYTF. DNA for the CDR3: TGTGCCAGCAGCTTAGTCGCGGATAACTATGGCTACACCTTC. The chain couples TRBV7-2 to TRBJ1-2, with D uncertain. The V and J ends lost 1 base and 1 base respectively, with 7 bases between them. From germline, CDR1 is SGHTA and CDR2 FQGNSA. This CDR3 has 14 residues.

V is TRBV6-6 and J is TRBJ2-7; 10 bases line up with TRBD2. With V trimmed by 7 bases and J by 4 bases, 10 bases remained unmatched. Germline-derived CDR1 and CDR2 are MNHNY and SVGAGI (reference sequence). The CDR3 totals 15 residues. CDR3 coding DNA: TGTGCCAGCAAGGAGCGGGGGGGTTTCGGGTACGAGCAGTACTTC. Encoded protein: CASKERGGFGYEQYF.

CDR3: CSGRGGRDGYTF. Here the CDR3 DNA reads TGCAGTGGTCGGGGGGGAAGGGATGGCTACACCTTC. The V and J genes are TRBV20-1 and TRBJ1-2; TRBD1 might be the D (5 bases). Looked up from germline, CDR1 is DFQATT and CDR2 is SNEGSKA (reference sequence). This CDR3 has 12 residues. Trimming removed 7 bases at V and 6 bases at J, with 15 bases between.

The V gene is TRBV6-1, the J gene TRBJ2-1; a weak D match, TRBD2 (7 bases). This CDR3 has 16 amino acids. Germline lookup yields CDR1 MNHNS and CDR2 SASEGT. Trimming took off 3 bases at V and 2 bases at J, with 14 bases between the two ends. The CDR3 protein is CASSDIVGGAYNEQFF. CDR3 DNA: TGTGCCAGCAGTGATATTGTAGGGGGGGCCTACAATGAGCAGTTCTTC.

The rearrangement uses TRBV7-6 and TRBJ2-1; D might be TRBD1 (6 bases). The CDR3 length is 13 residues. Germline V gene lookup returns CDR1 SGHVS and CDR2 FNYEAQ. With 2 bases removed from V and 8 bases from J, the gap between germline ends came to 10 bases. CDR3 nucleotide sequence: TGTGCCAGCAGCTTACGCCAGGGGTATGAGCAGTTCTTC. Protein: CASSLRQGYEQFF.

DNA for the CDR3: TGTGCCAGCAGGCCCCGGGCTTCTGAAAAACTGTTTTTT. Translated, it gives CASRPRASEKLFF. V gene TRBV12-3 or TRBV12-4 combines with J gene TRBJ1-4; D call uncertain. Trimming removed 6 bases at V and 7 bases at J, with 12 bases between. This CDR3 is built from 13 residues.

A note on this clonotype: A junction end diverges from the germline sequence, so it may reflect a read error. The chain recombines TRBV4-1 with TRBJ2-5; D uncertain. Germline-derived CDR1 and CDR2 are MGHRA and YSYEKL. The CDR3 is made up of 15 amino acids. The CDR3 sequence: CASSQESGRQETQYF. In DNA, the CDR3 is TGTGCCAGCAGCCAGGAATCGGGCAGACAAGAGACCCAGTACTTC.

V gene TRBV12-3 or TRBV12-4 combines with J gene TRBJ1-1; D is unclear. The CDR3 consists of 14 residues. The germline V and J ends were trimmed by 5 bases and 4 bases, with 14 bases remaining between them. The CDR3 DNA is TGTGCCAGCAGTGTATTATCGGTACTCACTGAAGCTTTCTTT. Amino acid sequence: CASSVLSVLTEAFF.

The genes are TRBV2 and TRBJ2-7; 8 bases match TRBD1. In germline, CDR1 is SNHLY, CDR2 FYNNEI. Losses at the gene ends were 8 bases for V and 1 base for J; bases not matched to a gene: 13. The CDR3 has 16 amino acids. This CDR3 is CASLSARRQGSYEQYF. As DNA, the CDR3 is TGTGCCAGCCTCTCCGCCCGGAGACAGGGGTCCTACGAGCAGTACTTC.

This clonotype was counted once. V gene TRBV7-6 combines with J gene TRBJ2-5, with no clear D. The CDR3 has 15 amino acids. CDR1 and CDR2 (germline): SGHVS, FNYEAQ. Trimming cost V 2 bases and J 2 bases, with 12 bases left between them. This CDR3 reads CASSLRPAAQETQYF. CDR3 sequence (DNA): TGTGCCAGCAGCTTACGACCGGCAGCGCAAGAGACCCAGTACTTC.

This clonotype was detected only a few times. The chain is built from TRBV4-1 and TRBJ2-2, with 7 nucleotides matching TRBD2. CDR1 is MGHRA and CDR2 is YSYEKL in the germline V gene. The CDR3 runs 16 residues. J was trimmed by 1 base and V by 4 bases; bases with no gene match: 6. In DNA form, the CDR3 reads TGCGCCAGCAGCCCTTATCCGGGGGGGAACACCGGGGAGCTGTTTTTT. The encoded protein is CASSPYPGGNTGELFF.

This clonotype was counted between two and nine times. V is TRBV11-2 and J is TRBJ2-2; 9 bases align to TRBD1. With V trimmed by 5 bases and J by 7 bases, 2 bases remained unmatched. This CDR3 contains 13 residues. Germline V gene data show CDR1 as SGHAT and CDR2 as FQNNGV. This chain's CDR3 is CASSTGGIGELFF. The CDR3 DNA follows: TGTGCCAGCAGCACAGGGGGCATCGGGGAGCTGTTTTTT.

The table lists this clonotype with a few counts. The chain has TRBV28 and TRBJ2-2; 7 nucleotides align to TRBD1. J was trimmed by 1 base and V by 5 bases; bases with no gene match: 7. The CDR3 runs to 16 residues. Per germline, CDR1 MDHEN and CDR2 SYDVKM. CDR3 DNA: TGTGCCAGCAGTCCCGGACAGGAATTGAACACCGGGGAGCTGTTTTTT. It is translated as CASSPGQELNTGELFF.

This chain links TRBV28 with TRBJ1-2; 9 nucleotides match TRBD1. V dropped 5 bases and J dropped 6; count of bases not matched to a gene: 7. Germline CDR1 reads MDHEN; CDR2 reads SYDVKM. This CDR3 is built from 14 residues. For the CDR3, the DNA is TGTGCCAGCAGTATAGTAGGACAGGGGAATGGCTACACCTTC. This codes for CASSIVGQGNGYTF.

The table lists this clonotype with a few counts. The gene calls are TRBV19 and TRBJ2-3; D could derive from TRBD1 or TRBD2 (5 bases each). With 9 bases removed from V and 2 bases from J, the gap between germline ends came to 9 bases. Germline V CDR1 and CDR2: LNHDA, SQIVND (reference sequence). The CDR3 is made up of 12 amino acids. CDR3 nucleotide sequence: TGTGCCAGCATGGGGGTCACAGATACGCAGTATTTT. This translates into CASMGVTDTQYF.

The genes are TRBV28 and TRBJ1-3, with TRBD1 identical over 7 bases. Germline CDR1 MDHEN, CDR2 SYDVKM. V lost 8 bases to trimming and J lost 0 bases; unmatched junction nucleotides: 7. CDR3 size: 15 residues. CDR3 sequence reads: CASWDSTSSGNTIYF. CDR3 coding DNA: TGTGCCAGCTGGGACAGCACGAGCTCTGGAAACACCATATATTTT.

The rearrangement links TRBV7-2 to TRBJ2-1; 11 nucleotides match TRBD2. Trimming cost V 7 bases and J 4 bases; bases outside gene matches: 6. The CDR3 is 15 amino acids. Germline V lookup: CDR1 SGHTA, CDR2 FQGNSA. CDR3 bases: TGTGCCAGCAACACGGGACTAGCGGAATACAATGAGCAGTTCTTC. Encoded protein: CASNTGLAEYNEQFF.

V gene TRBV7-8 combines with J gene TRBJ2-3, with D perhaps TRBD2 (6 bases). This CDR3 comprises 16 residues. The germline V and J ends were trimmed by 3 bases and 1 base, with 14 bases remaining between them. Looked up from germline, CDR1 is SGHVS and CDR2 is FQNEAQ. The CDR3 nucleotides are TGTGCCAGCAGCTTCATGGGGGGAAGCGGCACAGATACGCAGTATTTT. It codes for CASSFMGGSGTDTQYF. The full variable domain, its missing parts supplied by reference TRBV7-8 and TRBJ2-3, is GAGVSQSPRYKVAKRGQDVALRCDPISGHVSLFWYQQALGQGPEFLTYFQNEAQLDKSGLPSDRFFAERPEGSVSTLKIQRTQQEDSAVYLCASSFMGGSGTDTQYFGPGTRLTVL.

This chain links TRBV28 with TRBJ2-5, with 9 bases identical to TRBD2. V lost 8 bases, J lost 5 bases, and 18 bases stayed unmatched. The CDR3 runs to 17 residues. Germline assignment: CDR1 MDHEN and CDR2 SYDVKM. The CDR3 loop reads CASEANRGREGSETQYF. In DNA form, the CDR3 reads TGTGCCAGCGAGGCAAACCGGGGGCGGGAGGGATCTGAGACCCAGTACTTC.